These 23 T cell receptor beta chains were all obtained from the same sample, sequenced in a study of beta chain features in type 1 diabetes. Sequencing targeted expressed TCRB transcripts, as all isolated RNA had been reverse transcribed. Produced via immunoSEQ multiplex PCR; TCRdb's table is partial and in-frame only. The data contain some 63,000 clones, 45% to 50% of them singletons. Their target antigens are unknown. Findings and limits, study-wide: TCRB CDR3s were moderately but significantly shorter in Type 1 diabetes patients in all four CD4+ subsets.

Material: central memory CD4+ T cells from blood. These receptors came from a man under 40 with type 1 diabetes.

The chain uses TRBV2 and TRBJ2-7; 14 nucleotides agree with TRBD2. CDR3 length equals 15 residues. Looked up from germline, CDR1 is SNHLY and CDR2 is FYNNEI. Unmatched junction bases numbered 7, after V lost 6 bases and J lost 6 bases. The CDR3 loop is CASSLTSGGATEQYF. The CDR3 bases are TGTGCCAGCAGCCTGACTAGCGGGGGGGCAACCGAGCAGTACTTC.

This clone was seen only a few times. This chain connects TRBV11-2 to TRBJ1-3; a weak D match, TRBD1 (6 bases). The V end lost 9 bases, the J end lost 0 bases, and 15 bases lay between the germline ends. The CDR3 is 15 residues long. Germline loops: CDR1 SGHAT, CDR2 FQNNGV. The CDR3 loop is CASSPGTNSGNTIYF. The CDR3 nucleotides read TGTGCCAGTAGCCCCGGGACAAACTCTGGAAACACCATATATTTT.

The chain links TRBV9 to TRBJ2-2; 7 positions agree with TRBD2. CDR1 is SGDLS and CDR2 is YYNGEE in the germline V gene. V lost 4 bases and J lost 6; bases outside the gene matches: 12. CDR3 length: 16 residues. The CDR3 loop reads CASSLRTAGVPGELFF. As DNA, the CDR3 is TGTGCCAGCAGCCTCAGAACCGCGGGGGTCCCCGGGGAGCTGTTTTTT.

There are a few counts of this clone. The CDR3 DNA is TGTGCCAGAAAGGACCTAGCGGGAGGACTGTACGAGCAGTACTTC. It specifies CARKDLAGGLYEQYF. The V gene is TRBV19, the J gene TRBJ2-7; 11 positions agree with TRBD2. The ends lost 9 bases at V and 4 bases at J; junction bases unmatched: 11. The CDR3 sequence is 15 residues long. Germline CDR1 is LNHDA and CDR2 is SQIVND (reference sequence).

This clone occurred many times. The genes are TRBV4-1 and TRBJ2-1; 11 nucleotides line up with TRBD2. After removal of 8 bases from V and 2 bases from J, the junction contained 5 bases not matched to a gene. CDR1 is MGHRA and CDR2 is YSYEKL in the germline V gene. The CDR3 covers 15 residues. CDR3 DNA sequence: TGCGCCAGCCTACCTAGCGGGGGGCCCTACAATGAGCAGTTCTTC. This translates into CASLPSGGPYNEQFF.

The chain uses TRBV27 and TRBJ2-5; 12 bases agree with TRBD2. Trimming cost V 8 bases and J 4 bases; bases outside gene matches: 5. Germline assignment: CDR1 MNHEY and CDR2 SMNVEV (reference sequence). CDR3 length: 14 residues. CDR3 coding DNA: TGTGCCAGCCGACTAGCGGGAGTAGGAGAGACCCAGTACTTC. Translated, it gives CASRLAGVGETQYF.

The rearrangement links TRBV7-9 to TRBJ2-2; no clear D gene. CDR1 and CDR2 from the germline V gene are SEHNR and FQNEAQ (reference sequence). V was shortened by 5 bases and J by 3 bases, with 13 bases between the two germline ends. The CDR3 spans 15 residues. CDR3 coding DNA: TGTGCCAGCAGCCCCCGGTCCTCGGACACCGGGGAGCTGTTTTTT. Translated: CASSPRSSDTGELFF.

The gene calls are TRBV10-2 and TRBJ2-7, with TRBD1 as a possible D gene (5 bases). Germline loops: CDR1 WSHSY, CDR2 SAAADI. Trimming cost V 1 base and J 3 bases, with 13 bases left between them. This CDR3 has 15 residues. CDR3 protein: CASSELGRVNYEQYF. The CDR3 DNA reads as TGCGCCAGCAGTGAGTTGGGCAGGGTGAACTACGAGCAGTACTTC.

The V call is TRBV13, the J call TRBJ2-3, with TRBD2 identical over 11 bases. J gave up 6 bases and V 0 bases, and 5 bases lay outside the gene matches. In germline, CDR1 is PRHDT, CDR2 FYEKMQ (reference sequence). CDR3 length equals 16 residues. The CDR3 DNA reads as TGTGCCAGCAGCTTAGGACTAGCGGGGGACGGGGATACGCAGTATTTT. Translation: CASSLGLAGDGDTQYF.

This rearrangement joins TRBV6-1 to TRBJ2-5; tentative D call: TRBD2 (5 bases). CDR1 MNHNS and CDR2 SASEGT come from the germline V gene. CDR3 length equals 14 residues. Trimming removed 5 bases from V and 7 bases from J, with 17 bases in between. The CDR3 spells CASSPEEGPRTQYF. The CDR3 nucleotides read TGTGCCAGCAGTCCAGAAGAGGGCCCCAGGACCCAGTACTTC.

The chain combines TRBV7-6 with TRBJ2-5; weak D call: TRBD2 (5 bases). Germline CDR1 and CDR2: SGHVS and FNYEAQ. CDR3 size: 17 residues. Trimming stripped 5 bases from V and 1 base from J, with 20 bases between. CDR3 sequence reads: CASSRSTPGLGQETQYF. CDR3 bases: TGTGCCAGCAGCCGCTCGACTCCGGGATTAGGCCAAGAGACCCAGTACTTC. The full variable domain, completed using reference TRBV7-6 and TRBJ2-5, is GAGVSQSPRYKVTKRGQDVALRCDPISGHVSLYWYRQALGQGPEFLTYFNYEAQQDKSGLPNDRFSAERPEGSISTLTIQRTEQRDSAMYRCASSRSTPGLGQETQYFGPGTRLLVL.

This clone has just a few counts. V is TRBV28 and J is TRBJ2-3; perhaps TRBD2 as D (5 bases). The CDR3 runs 14 residues. Germline V gene sequence: CDR1 MDHEN, CDR2 SYDVKM. V lost 2 bases, J lost 3 bases, and 9 bases lay in between. The CDR3 DNA follows: TGTGCCAGCAGTTTAGGAGGTTCGACAGATACGCAGTATTTT. Protein sequence: CASSLGGSTDTQYF. The full variable domain, in which reference TRBV28 and TRBJ2-3 provide the parts outside the CDR3, is DVKVTQSSRYLVKRTGEKVFLECVQDMDHENMFWYRQDPGLGLRLIYFSYDVKMKEKGDIPEGYSVSREKKERFSLILESASTNQTSMYLCASSLGGSTDTQYFGPGTRLTVL.

The V call is TRBV6-5, the J call TRBJ1-3; D call uncertain. CDR1 MNHEY and CDR2 SVGAGI come from the germline V gene. The CDR3 sequence is 15 residues long. V was trimmed by 5 bases and J by 0 bases, leaving 11 bases between them. DNA of the CDR3: TGTGCCAGCAGTCCGGGTAGGAGCTCTGGAAACACCATATATTTT. Amino acids: CASSPGRSSGNTIYF.

The genes are TRBV11-2 and TRBJ2-3; D unresolved. Germline-derived CDR1 and CDR2 are SGHAT and FQNNGV. The CDR3 sequence is 13 residues long. V lost 5 bases and J 6 bases, leaving 12 bases between the germline ends. This chain's CDR3 is CASSPHLADTQYF. The CDR3 nucleotides are TGTGCCAGCAGCCCCCACCTTGCGGATACGCAGTATTTT.

This chain uses TRBV29-1 with TRBJ2-3, with TRBD2 as a possible D gene (6 bases). V lost 0 bases, J lost 6 bases, and 13 bases lay in between. Per germline, CDR1 SQVTM and CDR2 ANQGSEA. This CDR3 has 14 residues. The CDR3 loop is CSVEERRGSDTQYF. The DNA for the CDR3 is TGCAGCGTTGAAGAGAGGAGGGGATCGGATACGCAGTATTTT.

The chain recombines TRBV27 with TRBJ2-1, with 11 bases matching TRBD2. CDR3 length: 16 residues. Trimming cost V 5 bases and J 3 bases; bases outside gene matches: 6. Germline V gene lookup returns CDR1 MNHEY and CDR2 SMNVEV (reference sequence). CDR3 coding DNA: TGTGCCAGCAGTCTAATCGGGACTAGCGGCTACAATGAGCAGTTCTTC. Its translation: CASSLIGTSGYNEQFF.

The chain uses TRBV7-8 and TRBJ2-3, with 7 bases matching TRBD1. The CDR3 loop spans 14 amino acids. The V and J ends lost 5 bases and 5 bases, in that order; junction bases with no gene match: 7. The germline V gene has CDR1 SGHVS and CDR2 FQNEAQ. The CDR3 DNA reads as TGTGCCAGCAGCCAAGGACAGGATGAAGATACGCAGTATTTT. Residues: CASSQGQDEDTQYF.

The chain couples TRBV12-5 to TRBJ2-4, with TRBD1 identical over 7 bases. The CDR3 contains 17 residues. CDR1 is LGHNT, CDR2 FRNRAP, per germline. The J segment lost 6 bases and the V segment lost 1 base, leaving 12 bases of the junction unmatched. The chain's CDR3 is CASGLGPSAGGRNIQYF. In DNA, the CDR3 is TGTGCTAGTGGTTTGGGACCCTCGGCAGGGGGAAGAAACATTCAGTACTTC.

This clone was picked up a small number of times. The V and J genes are TRBV5-1 and TRBJ2-2; 12 bases are shared with TRBD2. J lost 0 bases, V lost 4 bases, and 4 bases had no gene match. This CDR3 is 17 amino acids long. Germline V CDR1 and CDR2: SGHRS, YFSETQ. CDR3 region: CASSTGLAGTNTGELFF. CDR3 bases: TGCGCCAGCAGCACCGGACTAGCGGGGACGAACACCGGGGAGCTGTTTTTT.

The J gene is TRBJ2-1, the V gene TRBV10-1; 8 bases fit TRBD1. Losses at the gene ends were 5 bases for V and 4 bases for J; bases not matched to a gene: 16. Germline V gene lookup returns CDR1 WNHNN and CDR2 SYGVQD (reference sequence). This CDR3 is built from 18 residues. The CDR3 nucleotides read TGCGCCAGCAGTAATACCAGACCGGACAGGGCTATTTACAATGAGCAGTTCTTC. Its protein product is CASSNTRPDRAIYNEQFF.

The chain recombines TRBV18 with TRBJ2-7; 8 bases map to TRBD1. Trimming at V came to 3 bases and at J to 0 bases, leaving 4 bases not matched to a gene. CDR3 length: 15 residues. Germline loops: CDR1 KGHSH, CDR2 LQKENI. The CDR3 is CASSPDRGRSYEQYF. CDR3 bases: TGTGCCAGCTCACCCGACAGGGGCCGCTCCTACGAGCAGTACTTC.

This clone was found a few times. The chain is built from TRBV29-1 and TRBJ2-2; 7 bases line up with TRBD1. This CDR3 has 13 residues. Germline trimming cut 7 bases from V and 4 bases from J; bases unmatched to any gene: 6. CDR1 is SQVTM and CDR2 is ANQGSEA in the germline V gene. The CDR3 loop is CSASTGFTGELFF. CDR3 nucleotides: TGCAGCGCCTCGACAGGGTTCACCGGGGAGCTGTTTTTT.

In its sample, this clone was seen a few times. The rearrangement links TRBV6-5 to TRBJ1-2; 8 bases fit TRBD1. V shed 5 bases, J shed 8 bases, and the junction held 4 bases outside the gene matches. Germline CDR1 MNHEY, CDR2 SVGAGI. The CDR3 loop spans 12 amino acids. CDR3 amino acids: CASSPGGGGYTF. CDR3 nucleotide sequence: TGTGCCAGCAGTCCAGGGGGCGGAGGCTACACCTTC.